This T cell receptor (beta chain) emerged from a study of blood T cells in healthy people across ages (dated by TCRdb to the mid-2010s). Context from the whole study: Template switching captured roughly one uniquely barcoded TCR beta cDNA molecule per two T cells in model experiments. Using deep sequencing normalized with unique cDNA molecular identifiers, the study measured how TCR beta repertoire diversity changes with age. For two donors (one aged 18 to 30 and one aged 80 or older), the study analyzed two additional independent replicas of 1 million unique cDNA reads from the same blood draw. Four age groups were formed from the donors: young (average about 15 years), middle-aged (approximately 39), aged (over 55) and long-lived (more than 75).

About this clonotype: This clone's antigen is unknown. Within one base of it there is no much larger clone, and no base qualities were kept.

Libraries came from 5' RACE. Sequenced using an Illumina HiSeq 2500. A second PCR of about 6 to 12 cycles was performed with a sample-barcoded 5' primer and a J-beta primer mix. A template-switch 5' adaptor carrying 12 random nucleotides introduced a unique molecular identifier onto each TCR beta cDNA molecule. Each sample yielded at least 3 million CDR3-containing paired-end reads. All of the RNA was converted into first-strand cDNA using the Mint cDNA synthesis kit, with a TRBC-specific oligonucleotide serving as the primer. Following uracil-DNA glycosylase treatment, a first 18-cycle PCR with universal primers M1SS and BC2_uni_R was performed on all cDNA. Per the original workflow: For normalization, 1 million high-quality reads were randomly selected from each sample, with every read carrying a distinct molecular identifier. Reads sharing molecular identifiers were discarded rather than binned into consensus sequences. MiTCR, set to a Q25 quality threshold and the strictest error-elimination algorithm, was used for CDR3 identification, clonotype clustering and error correction. Lower-bound total TCR beta diversity was estimated with a nonparametric unseen species model using Euler transformation. TCRdb reprocessing: public reads trimmed at Q25 with fastp, clones called with MiXCR, in-frame beta chains kept. Each entry is one CDR3 protein sequence, shown with its most common DNA and genes. TCRdb's processing, not the study's, gives the V and J calls here. The table for this sample lists roughly 800,000 distinct CDR3 sequences; roughly 26% of them were counted only once. Around 2.9% of the sample goes to the ten largest clones.

What the work shows at the level of the full study, not this receptor alone: Since profiling was done on bulk unsorted PBMCs, naive and antigen-experienced compartments could not be conclusively compared. Because the CMV infection status of the donors was unknown, age-related changes in expanded clonotypes may potentially have been confounded. Observed TCR beta diversity correlated strongly with the percentage of naive T cells measured by flow cytometry. As age increased, observed TCR beta diversity per million T cells dropped in a roughly linear way, and a significant reduction was already evident by age about 40. Estimates of total diversity based on one million sequenced T cells were regarded as lower bounds and as underestimates. Compared with the aged group, the long-lived group had more naive CD4+ T cells, fewer expanded clones and increased TCR diversity, a pattern suggesting age selection.

The approximately 39 donors, aged about 6 to 100 years, were systemically healthy Caucasian individuals from Russia. Each donor gave around 9 milliliters of peripheral blood, collected into EDTA-treated Vacutainer tubes. Ficoll-Paque density-gradient centrifugation was used to isolate PBMCs, with at least 6 million per sample. Trizol reagent was used to extract total RNA from the PBMCs, yielding at least 5.5 micrograms per sample. For every donor, flow cytometry on a PBMC aliquot measured the percentage of naive CD45RAhigh/CD27high T cells. The same sample was also used in a study of T cells of mothers and their children. Taken from the second paper: The donors were nine systemically healthy Caucasian individuals, made up of three mothers and their six children. cDNA synthesis used all of the extracted RNA, with approximately 1.4 ug of RNA in each 15 ul reaction. In the second PCR, the M1S primer introduced both the sample barcodes and 2-4 random nucleotides. Over 8 million TCR beta CDR3 reads came from each mother, compared with millions of reads from each child. TCR recombination output is similarly shaped by thymic selection in related and unrelated pairs, with a minor effect exerted by inherited differences. Normalized repertoire overlap was always slightly but never significantly higher in related than unrelated mother-child pairs. No persistent microchimeric T cell clones were found, with a detection sensitivity of approximately 95 clones per million clonotypes. The study used deep NGS to compare TCR beta repertoires of mothers and children, seeking features distinguishing related mother-child pairs from unrelated individuals. Mothers averaged around 40 +/- 4 years of age and children averaged roughly 10 +/- 4 years. Libraries were sequenced on Illumina HiSeq 2000 with 100+100 nt paired-end reads after adapter ligation with NEBNext reagents. To avoid cross-contamination, the mother libraries and the child libraries were prepared a month apart and sequenced in separate runs. For each donor, somewhere between roughly 500,000 and 2,300,000 distinct TCR beta clonotypes were identified. Naive TCR beta clonotypes were estimated from low-frequency clonotypes matched to each donor's FACS-determined naive share, without sorting.

What was sequenced was blood. This receptor was obtained from a boy between 10 and 17 years old in good health.

The sequenced DNA: TGTGCCAGCAGCTTAGCTAGCGGGGGGAGAAAGACCCAGTACTTC. Protein translation: CASSLASGGRKTQYF. The chain links TRBV7-9 with TRBJ2-5, with 10 bases matching TRBD2. The CDR3 runs 15 residues from the cysteine to the phenylalanine. Only the CDR3 part of the read is kept: 45 bases, read in frame from the first base. CDR1 and CDR2, per the germline V gene (reference sequence), are SEHNR and FQNEAQ. Compared with germline, V lacks 0 bases and J lacks 6 bases; bases without a gene match: 4.